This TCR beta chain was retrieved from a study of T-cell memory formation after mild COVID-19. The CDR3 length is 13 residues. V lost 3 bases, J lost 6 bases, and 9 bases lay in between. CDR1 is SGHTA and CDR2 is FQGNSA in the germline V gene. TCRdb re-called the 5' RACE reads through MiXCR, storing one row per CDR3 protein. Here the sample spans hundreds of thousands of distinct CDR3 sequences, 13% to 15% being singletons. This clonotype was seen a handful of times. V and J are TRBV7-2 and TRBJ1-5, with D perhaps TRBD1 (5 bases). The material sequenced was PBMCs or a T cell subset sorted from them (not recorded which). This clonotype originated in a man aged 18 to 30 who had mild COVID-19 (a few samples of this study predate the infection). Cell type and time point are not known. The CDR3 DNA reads TGTGCCAGCAGCTTCACGGGGACTCAGCCCCAGCATTTT. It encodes CASSFTGTQPQHF.